This TCR beta chain was sequenced for a study of regulatory T cells in long-lasting Graves disease. TCR beta libraries were built with iRepertoire HTBI primers and Arm-PCR of CDR3 regions. TCRdb processed the multiplex PCR reads anew with MiXCR; each CDR3 protein has one entry. Here the sample spans about 470,000 distinct CDR3 sequences, roughly 20% being singletons. The time point: persistent/refractory GD, antithyroid drugs over 5 years with positive TRAb. PBMC RNA was the source of the TCR library. CDR1 is SGHVS, CDR2 FQNEAQ, per germline. V was cut by 3 bases and J by 1 base, with 12 bases left in between. This CDR3 comprises 16 residues.

The clonotype comes from a female donor with Graves disease. The material sequenced was peripheral blood mononuclear cells (PBMCs), taken when the disease was refractory, from a patient treated with antithyroid drugs. The rearrangement links TRBV7-8 to TRBJ2-2, with D perhaps matching TRBD1 or TRBD2 (5 bases each). DNA of the CDR3: TGTGCCAGCAGCTTTAATTTGGGACGGAACACCGGGGAGCTGTTTTTT. Translating it yields CASSFNLGRNTGELFF.